By sample share, the clone carrying this T cell receptor (beta chain) is large (0.1 to 1%). The antigen remains unidentified. The source of the sample is a study of spatial heterogeneity in lung cancer. Notes on the study in general: Counts of expanded alpha and beta TCRs within tumors tracked the tumor nonsynonymous mutation count.

V lost 0 bases, J lost 6 bases, and 6 bases stayed unmatched. Germline CDR1 reads SGDLS; CDR2 reads YYNGEE. The CDR3 totals 15 residues. Each CDR3 protein is one row after TCRdb ran MiXCR on the 5' RACE reads. The sample consists of 1,000 or so distinct CDR3 sequences, around a fifth of them appearing once. As to time point: sample taken at primary tumor resection. Source: lung tumor tissue, taken at surgery. This TCR came from a male donor with early-stage non-small cell lung cancer. The rearrangement joins TRBV9 to TRBJ2-7; 10 positions agree with TRBD1. The CDR3 coding sequence is TGTGCCAGCAGCGTAGGCCGAAGACAGGGGGCCGAGCAGTACTTC. As protein: CASSVGRRQGAEQYF. Full variable domain (outside the CDR3, taken from reference TRBV9 and TRBJ2-7): DSGVTQTPKHLITATGQRVTLRCSPRSGDLSVYWYQQSLDQGLQFLIQYYNGEERAKGNILERFSAQQFPDLHSELNLSSLELGDSALYFCASSVGRRQGAEQYFGPGTRLTVT.